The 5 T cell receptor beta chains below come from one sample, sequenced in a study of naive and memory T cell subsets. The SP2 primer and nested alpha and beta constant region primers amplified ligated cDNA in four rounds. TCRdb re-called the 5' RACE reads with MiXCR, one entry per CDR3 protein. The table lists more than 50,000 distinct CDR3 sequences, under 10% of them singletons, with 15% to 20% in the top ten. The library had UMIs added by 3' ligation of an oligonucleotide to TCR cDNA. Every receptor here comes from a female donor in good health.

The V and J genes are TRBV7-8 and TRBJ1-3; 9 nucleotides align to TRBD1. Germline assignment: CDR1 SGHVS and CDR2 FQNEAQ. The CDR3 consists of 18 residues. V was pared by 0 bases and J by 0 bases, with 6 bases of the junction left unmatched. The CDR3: CASSLAGTGYRSGNTIYF. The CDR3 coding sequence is TGTGCCAGCAGCTTAGCGGGGACAGGGTACCGCTCTGGAAACACCATATATTTT.

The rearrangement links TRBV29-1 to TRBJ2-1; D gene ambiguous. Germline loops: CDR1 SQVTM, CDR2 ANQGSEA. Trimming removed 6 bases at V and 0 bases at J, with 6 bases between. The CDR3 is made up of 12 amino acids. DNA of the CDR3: TGCAGCGTGCGTAGCTCCTACAATGAGCAGTTCTTC. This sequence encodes CSVRSSYNEQFF.

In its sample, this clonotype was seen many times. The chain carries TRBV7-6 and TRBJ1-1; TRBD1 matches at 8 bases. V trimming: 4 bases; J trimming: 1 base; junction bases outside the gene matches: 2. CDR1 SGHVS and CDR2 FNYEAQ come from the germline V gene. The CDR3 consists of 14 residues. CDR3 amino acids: CASSSGQGNTEAFF. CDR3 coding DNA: TGTGCCAGCAGCTCCGGACAGGGGAACACTGAAGCTTTCTTT. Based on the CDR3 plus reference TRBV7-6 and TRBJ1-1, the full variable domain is GAGVSQSPRYKVTKRGQDVALRCDPISGHVSLYWYRQALGQGPEFLTYFNYEAQQDKSGLPNDRFSAERPEGSISTLTIQRTEQRDSAMYRCASSSGQGNTEAFFGQGTRLTVV.

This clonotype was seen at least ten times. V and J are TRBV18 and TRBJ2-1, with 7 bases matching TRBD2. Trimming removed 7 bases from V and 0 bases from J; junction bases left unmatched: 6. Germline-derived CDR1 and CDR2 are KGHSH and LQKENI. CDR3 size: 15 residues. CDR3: CASLDGGSSYNEQFF. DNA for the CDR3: TGTGCCAGCTTGGATGGCGGGAGCTCCTACAATGAGCAGTTCTTC.

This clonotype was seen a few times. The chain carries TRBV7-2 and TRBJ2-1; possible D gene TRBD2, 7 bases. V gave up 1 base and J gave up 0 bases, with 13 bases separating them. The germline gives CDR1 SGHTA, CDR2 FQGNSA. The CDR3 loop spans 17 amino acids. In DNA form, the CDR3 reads TGTGCCAGCAGCTTAGATGTGGGGGGGCGCTCCTACAATGAGCAGTTCTTC. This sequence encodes CASSLDVGGRSYNEQFF.